One T cell receptor beta chain is described in this entry. Its antigen is undetermined. This record comes from a study of metastatic and nonmetastatic thyroid tumors. Study background: A comparison of repertoires was made across blood and tumor or nodule tissue from malignant and benign thyroid patients. The study, taken as a whole, reports: Across blood and tumor, TCR beta diversity in malignant thyroid tumors was reportedly significantly higher than in benign nodules.

All patients were untreated before thyroid surgery. The CDR3 consists of 15 residues. Germline values: CDR1 SGHTA, CDR2 FQGNSA. V was shortened by 5 bases and J by 1 base, with 14 bases between the two germline ends. TCRdb re-clonotyped the PCR reads through MiXCR. Among approximately 13,000 clones listed, approximately 30% were seen once. The sequence came from a female donor with papillary thyroid cancer or a benign thyroid nodule (not recorded which). Some clones in this sample may be carry-over from other donors' samples. Sequencing was done on a sample of tumor tissue. The chain couples TRBV7-2 to TRBJ1-1; D is ambiguous. The DNA for the CDR3 is TGTGCCAGCAGCCGTTCGTTGGGCAAGAACACTGAAGCTTTCTTT. Protein sequence: CASSRSLGKNTEAFF.